These 27 T cell receptor beta chains share one sample of origin, sequenced in a study of blood T cell repertoires in COVID-19 (dated by TCRdb to the early 2020s). The receptor library was made with the immunoSEQ multiplex PCR assay. This is the immuneACCESS table as TCRdb keeps it, with only in-frame sequences that have V and J called. A part of the clones is gone; compared with another copy, unresolved V genes explain less than half, and the rest is unexplained. Present in this sample are over 35,000 clones, 70% to 90% of which were seen just once. Jointly, the top ten make up over 2% of the sample. The sample taken for sequencing was peripheral blood. The receptors were sampled from a human donor in a cohort sampled during active COVID-19.

CDR3 amino acids: CASTGQGIYEQYF. CDR3 sequence (DNA): TGCGCCAGCACAGGACAGGGGATCTACGAGCAGTACTTC. The chain employs TRBV5-1 and TRBJ2-7; 9 bases map to TRBD1. The CDR3 sequence is 13 residues long. Germline V gene sequence: CDR1 SGHRS, CDR2 YFSETQ. Trimming took 6 bases from V and 3 from J; bases not matched to a gene: 4.

This chain uses TRBV19 with TRBJ1-5; D is unclear. CDR1 is LNHDA, CDR2 SQIVND, per germline (reference sequence). Deletions cut 0 bases from V and 4 bases from J, with 10 bases between. CDR3 length: 15 residues. In DNA, the CDR3 is TGTGCCAGTAGTATAGATCTCGTAGCTAATCAGCCCCAGCATTTT. Protein: CASSIDLVANQPQHF.

V gene TRBV6-6 combines with J gene TRBJ2-7; the D is unclear. The CDR3 has 13 residues. Trimming took 5 bases from V and 2 from J, leaving 10 bases between them. Per germline, CDR1 MNHNY and CDR2 SVGAGI (reference sequence). In nucleotides, the CDR3 is TGTGCCAGCAGTCATCGACAAACCTACGAGCAGTACTTC. It codes for CASSHRQTYEQYF.

The chain joins TRBV9 to TRBJ1-2, with D perhaps TRBD1 (5 bases). The germline CDR1 and CDR2 sequences are SGDLS and YYNGEE. V was trimmed by 0 bases and J by 6 bases, leaving 12 bases between them. CDR3 length: 14 residues. The CDR3 nucleotides read TGTGCCAGCAGCGTAGAAGGGGTTACGCATGGCTACACCTTC. This gives the protein CASSVEGVTHGYTF. Looking up the rest from reference TRBV9 and TRBJ1-2 gives the full variable domain: DSGVTQTPKHLITATGQRVTLRCSPRSGDLSVYWYQQSLDQGLQFLIQYYNGEERAKGNILERFSAQQFPDLHSELNLSSLELGDSALYFCASSVEGVTHGYTFGSGTRLTVV.

The CDR3 region is CAWSVGGNQPQHF. CDR3 bases: TGTGCCTGGAGTGTGGGGGGGAATCAGCCCCAGCATTTT. The chain combines TRBV30 with TRBJ1-5; D may be TRBD1 (5 bases). Germline CDR1 reads GTSNPN; CDR2 reads SVGIG (reference sequence). CDR3 length: 13 amino acids. The V end lost 0 bases, the J end lost 4 bases, and 7 bases lay between the germline ends.

The chain joins TRBV2 to TRBJ1-5; D unclear. CDR3 size: 14 residues. Germline-derived CDR1 and CDR2 are SNHLY and FYNNEI. With 7 bases removed from V and 0 bases from J, the gap between germline ends came to 10 bases. CDR3 in amino acids: CASTTGYSNQPQHF. CDR3 coding DNA: TGTGCCAGCACAACGGGATATAGCAATCAGCCCCAGCATTTT.

This chain joins TRBV18 and TRBJ2-1; a possible D gene is TRBD1 (7 bases). Trimming took 3 bases from V and 6 from J, leaving 12 bases between them. This CDR3 region has 14 residues. Germline V gene data show CDR1 as KGHSH and CDR2 as LQKENI. This CDR3 is CASSPAQGGNEQFF. The CDR3, as DNA: TGTGCCAGCTCACCGGCCCAGGGGGGCAATGAGCAGTTCTTC.

The gene calls are TRBV7-2 and TRBJ2-3; D gene ambiguous. Germline V CDR1 and CDR2: SGHTA, FQGNSA. The CDR3 is made up of 15 amino acids. The V end was cut by 1 base, the J end by 1 base, with 9 bases between. The CDR3 DNA sequence: TGTGCCAGCAGCTTAGTACTATGGGGCACAGATACGCAGTATTTT. This codes for CASSLVLWGTDTQYF.

The rearrangement links TRBV7-2 to TRBJ2-1; D is possibly TRBD2 (6 bases). The germline gives CDR1 SGHTA, CDR2 FQGNSA. This CDR3 comprises 16 residues. Trimming left V 3 bases short and J 6 bases short, with 18 bases between. The CDR3 region has the DNA TGTGCCAGCAGCTTCGAACTAGGGCGGGGTCCCAATGAGCAGTTCTTC. This sequence encodes CASSFELGRGPNEQFF.

The chain couples TRBV7-6 to TRBJ2-5, with 10 nucleotides matching TRBD2. The CDR3 is 15 amino acids. The V segment lost 4 bases and the J segment 4 bases; nucleotides outside the gene matches: 6. CDR1 SGHVS and CDR2 FNYEAQ come from the germline V gene. The CDR3 sequence is CASSSGSGGIETQYF. CDR3 DNA: TGTGCCAGCAGCTCCGGTAGCGGGGGGATAGAGACCCAGTACTTC.

This chain uses TRBV7-6 with TRBJ1-4, with D tentatively TRBD1 (5 bases). The V end lost 0 bases, the J end lost 7 bases, and 12 bases lay between the germline ends. In germline, CDR1 is SGHVS, CDR2 FNYEAQ. There are 15 residues in the CDR3. The CDR3 nucleotides are TGTGCCAGCAGCTTAGCAAACCAGGGAGGTGAAAAACTGTTTTTT. The encoded protein is CASSLANQGGEKLFF.

The rearrangement links TRBV7-9 to TRBJ2-1; 8 nucleotides match TRBD2. CDR1 is SEHNR, CDR2 FQNEAQ, per germline (reference sequence). With V trimmed by 4 bases and J by 6 bases, 5 bases remained unmatched. The CDR3 has 14 residues. Here the CDR3 reads CASSSGTSLNEQFF. For the CDR3, the DNA is TGTGCCAGCAGCTCCGGGACTAGTCTCAATGAGCAGTTCTTC.

The chain couples TRBV18 to TRBJ2-3, with TRBD2 matching over 10 bases. This CDR3 has 18 amino acids. The germline V gene has CDR1 KGHSH and CDR2 LQKENI. J was trimmed by 2 bases and V by 3 bases; bases with no gene match: 11. This chain's CDR3 is CASSPRPSSGGATDTQYF. The CDR3 nucleotides read TGTGCCAGCTCACCGAGACCCTCCAGCGGGGGGGCCACAGATACGCAGTATTTT. Drawing the rest from reference TRBV18 and TRBJ2-3, the complete variable domain is NAGVMQNPRHLVRRRGQEARLRCSPMKGHSHVYWYRQLPEEGLKFMVYLQKENIIDESGMPKERFSAEFPKEGPSILRIQQVVRGDSAAYFCASSPRPSSGGATDTQYFGPGTRLTVL.

CDR3 region: CASSLTGSNTIYF. The CDR3 coding sequence is TGTGCCAGCAGCTTGACAGGGTCCAACACCATATATTTT. The chain recombines TRBV7-9 with TRBJ1-3; 7 positions agree with TRBD1. The CDR3 extends over 13 amino acids. Germline V gene lookup returns CDR1 SEHNR and CDR2 FQNEAQ (reference sequence). V lost 3 bases, J lost 7 bases, and 3 bases stayed unmatched.

This clone was seen just once. The gene calls are TRBV3-1 (or the pseudogene TRBV3-2) and TRBJ2-1; D might be TRBD2 (5 bases). Germline loops: CDR1 LGHDT, CDR2 YNNKEL (reference sequence). This CDR3 is 21 amino acids long. Trimming cost V 0 bases and J 0 bases, with 24 bases left between them. The CDR3 DNA follows: TGTGCCAGCAGCCAAGATGGTGGCGGGTCGGGATTATTGAGCTCCTACAATGAGCAGTTCTTC. It encodes CASSQDGGGSGLLSSYNEQFF.

This chain links TRBV11-2 with TRBJ2-5; possibly TRBD2 for D (6 bases). Germline V gene sequence: CDR1 SGHAT, CDR2 FQNNGV. This CDR3 contains 14 residues. The V and J ends lost 7 bases and 4 bases respectively, with 16 bases between them. Here the CDR3 DNA reads TGTGCCAGCACCCTTAGCGGCCCTACAGAGACCCAGTACTTC. It is translated as CASTLSGPTETQYF. Full variable domain (rest looked up from reference TRBV11-2 and TRBJ2-5): EAGVAQSPRYKIIEKRQSVAFWCNPISGHATLYWYQQILGQGPKLLIQFQNNGVVDDSQLPKDRFSAERLKGVDSTLKIQPAKLEDSAVYLCASTLSGPTETQYFGPGTRLLVL.

This chain links TRBV4-1 with TRBJ2-1; D might be TRBD2 (5 bases). V lost 4 bases and J lost 8, with 21 bases in between. CDR1 and CDR2 from the germline V gene are MGHRA and YSYEKL. The CDR3 is 16 residues long. This CDR3 reads CASSLRAATGSHEQFF. CDR3 coding DNA: TGCGCCAGCAGCCTTCGGGCCGCCACGGGGAGTCATGAGCAGTTCTTC.

The gene calls are TRBV3-1 (or the pseudogene TRBV3-2) and TRBJ1-2, with D maybe TRBD1 (6 bases). V was trimmed by 8 bases and J by 7 bases, leaving 14 bases between them. The CDR3 spans 12 residues. Germline CDR1 is LGHDT and CDR2 is YNNKEL (reference sequence). The CDR3 reads CASEGGRGGYTF. As DNA, the CDR3 is TGTGCCAGCGAGGGGGGGCGAGGTGGCTACACCTTC.

Concerning this clone: Other DNA sequences in this specimen translate into the identical CDR3. The genes are TRBV3-1 (or the pseudogene TRBV3-2) and TRBJ1-2; D ambiguous. V was cut by 1 base and J by 11 bases, with 11 bases left in between. Germline V CDR1 and CDR2: LGHDT, YNNKEL (reference sequence). This CDR3 comprises 12 residues. In DNA, the CDR3 is TGTGCCAGCAGCCAAGGGGAGGGTGGTTACACCTTC. Translated, it gives CASSQGEGGYTF.

The chain has TRBV7-2 and TRBJ2-1; maybe TRBD1 (6 bases). V was trimmed by 6 bases and J by 10 bases, leaving 13 bases between them. This CDR3 comprises 12 residues. Germline V gene sequence: CDR1 SGHTA, CDR2 FQGNSA. This CDR3 is CASRPNRVEQFF. The DNA for the CDR3 is TGTGCCAGCAGACCAAACAGGGTCGAGCAGTTCTTC. Together with reference TRBV7-2 and TRBJ2-1, the CDR3 gives the full variable domain: GAGVSQSPSNKVTEKGKDVELRCDPISGHTALYWYRQSLGQGLEFLIYFQGNSAPDKSGLPSDRFSAERTGGSVSTLTIQRTQQEDSAVYLCASRPNRVEQFFGPGTRLTVL.

The chain recombines TRBV5-1 with TRBJ1-1, with 7 bases aligning to TRBD1. The CDR3 loop spans 15 amino acids. CDR1 SGHRS and CDR2 YFSETQ come from the germline V gene. Trimming at V came to 4 bases and at J to 5 bases, leaving 11 bases not matched to a gene. The CDR3 nucleotides read TGCGCCAGCAGCCTCAACTCCGACAGGGTAACTGAAGCTTTCTTT. Amino acid sequence: CASSLNSDRVTEAFF.

The chain uses TRBV3-1 (or the pseudogene TRBV3-2) and TRBJ2-4; TRBD1 is a possible D gene (6 bases). V lost 4 bases and J 3 bases, leaving 13 bases between the germline ends. This CDR3 is 15 amino acids long. CDR1 LGHDT and CDR2 YNNKEL come from the germline V gene (reference sequence). The CDR3: CASSLRGTDKNIQYF. DNA of the CDR3: TGTGCCAGCAGCCTAAGGGGGACGGACAAAAACATTCAGTACTTC.

There are a few counts of this clone. V gene TRBV19 combines with J gene TRBJ2-1; 8 bases map to TRBD1. The V segment lost 3 bases and the J segment 4 bases; nucleotides outside the gene matches: 5. Germline assignment: CDR1 LNHDA and CDR2 SQIVND (reference sequence). The CDR3 covers 15 residues. Written as DNA, the CDR3 is TGTGCCAGTAGTATCGTACAGGGGGTGTACAATGAGCAGTTCTTC. This translates into CASSIVQGVYNEQFF.

The chain is built from TRBV5-1 and TRBJ1-2; D remains unclear. Germline V lookup: CDR1 SGHRS, CDR2 YFSETQ. The V gene lost 4 bases and the J gene lost 2 bases, with 12 bases spanning the gap. The CDR3 length is 14 residues. The CDR3 DNA reads TGCGCCAGCAGCGAGACACTTTTAAACTATGGCTACACCTTC. Translated, it gives CASSETLLNYGYTF.

The genes are TRBV28 and TRBJ2-2; D possibly corresponds to TRBD1 (6 bases). The ends were cut back, 10 bases at V and 3 bases at J, with 21 bases in the middle. This CDR3 region has 16 residues. The V gene's germline CDR1 is MDHEN and CDR2 SYDVKM. The CDR3 reads CATQPPGAGDTGELFF. The CDR3 nucleotides are TGTGCCACTCAACCACCCGGGGCAGGGGACACCGGGGAGCTGTTTTTT.

The CDR3 region is CASSGSGTVLSYEQYF. The DNA of the CDR3 is TGTGCCAGCAGTGGGTCGGGGACAGTCCTCTCCTACGAGCAGTACTTC. The rearrangement links TRBV27 to TRBJ2-7; 7 bases line up with TRBD1. V gave up 5 bases and J gave up 0 bases; unmatched junction bases: 10. Germline V gene sequence: CDR1 MNHEY, CDR2 SMNVEV (reference sequence). This CDR3 spans 16 amino acids.

This chain connects TRBV28 to TRBJ1-2; D is unresolved. The germline CDR1 and CDR2 sequences are MDHEN and SYDVKM. Trimming cost V 5 bases and J 7 bases, with 14 bases left between them. This CDR3 comprises 13 residues. This chain's CDR3 is CASSPGETSGYTF. In nucleotides, the CDR3 is TGTGCCAGCAGTCCTGGAGAGACCTCTGGCTACACCTTC.